These 27 T cell receptor beta chains were sequenced from one sample in a study of blood T cell repertoires in COVID-19. The data were produced by immunoSEQ multiplex PCR, yet TCRdb's version contains in-frame clones alone and is incomplete. Here the sample spans 200,000 to 250,000 clones, around 84% being singletons. Material for sequencing was peripheral blood. The receptors derive from a woman aged 80 or over with active or convalescent COVID-19.

This chain joins TRBV7-2 and TRBJ1-6; unclear D gene. Germline CDR1 reads SGHTA; CDR2 reads FQGNSA. Trimming pared 2 bases from V and 0 bases from J, leaving 11 bases between. The CDR3 consists of 17 residues. The CDR3 DNA is TGTGCCAGCAGCTTAAGACCAGGACTCTCCTATAATTCACCCCTCCACTTT. Its translation: CASSLRPGLSYNSPLHF.

This chain uses TRBV14 with TRBJ2-4, with D perhaps matching TRBD2 (6 bases). The V and J ends lost 0 bases and 6 bases respectively, with 12 bases between them. The germline V gene encodes CDR1 SGHDN and CDR2 FVKESK. This CDR3 spans 15 amino acids. The CDR3 region has the DNA TGTGCCAGCAGCCAAGAAACCCCCGGGGGAAACATTCAGTACTTC. Its translation is CASSQETPGGNIQYF. Using reference TRBV14 and TRBJ2-4 for the parts outside the CDR3, the full variable domain is EAGVTQFPSHSVIEKGQTVTLRCDPISGHDNLYWYRRVMGKEIKFLLHFVKESKQDESGMPNNRFLAERTGGTYSTLKVQPAELEDSGVYFCASSQETPGGNIQYFGAGTRLSVL.

The chain recombines TRBV6-5 with TRBJ2-7, with 7 bases fitting TRBD1. Germline V lookup: CDR1 MNHEY, CDR2 SVGAGI. The CDR3 is made up of 15 amino acids. The V gene end was trimmed by 4 bases and the J gene end by 2 bases; junction bases not matched to a gene: 8. The CDR3, as DNA: TGTGCCAGCAGTTCTCCCCAGGGACAGCCCTACGAGCAGTACTTC. It is translated as CASSSPQGQPYEQYF.

The rearrangement links TRBV7-6 to TRBJ2-1, with 15 bases matching TRBD2. Germline CDR1 reads SGHVS; CDR2 reads FNYEAQ. This CDR3 region has 18 residues. The trim removed 6 bases at V and 2 bases at J, leaving 8 bases unmatched. The CDR3 DNA reads TGTGCCAGCAGTCCGACCGGGACTAGCGGGGGGACCTACAATGAGCAGTTCTTC. Its translation is CASSPTGTSGGTYNEQFF.

The chain links TRBV7-8 to TRBJ1-2; no clear D gene. Germline CDR1 SGHVS, CDR2 FQNEAQ. This CDR3 comprises 13 residues. Between the trimmed V and J ends, which lost 0 bases and 8 bases, there was a span of 10 bases. As DNA, the CDR3 is TGTGCCAGCAGCTTAGCCCCCCGGGGAGGCTACACCTTC. Its translation is CASSLAPRGGYTF.

The gene calls are TRBV5-1 and TRBJ2-2; 13 bases map to TRBD2. Germline CDR1 is SGHRS and CDR2 is YFSETQ. This CDR3 spans 16 amino acids. With 2 bases clipped from V and 6 bases from J, the junction kept 4 bases outside the gene matches. CDR3 sequence reads: CASSLRTSGSAGELFF. In DNA, the CDR3 is TGCGCCAGCAGCTTAAGGACTAGCGGGAGCGCCGGGGAGCTGTTTTTT.

V is TRBV7-3 and J is TRBJ1-1; D uncertain. The V gene lost 2 bases and the J gene lost 7 bases, with 11 bases spanning the gap. Germline V gene lookup returns CDR1 SGHTA and CDR2 FQGTGA. The CDR3 is 13 residues long. This chain's CDR3 is CASSLVPGGEAFF. The CDR3 nucleotides read TGTGCCAGCAGCTTAGTCCCGGGAGGTGAAGCTTTCTTT.

The V gene is TRBV7-2, the J gene TRBJ1-2, with 7 positions matching TRBD1. Germline V gene sequence: CDR1 SGHTA, CDR2 FQGNSA. The CDR3 runs 12 residues. J gave up 8 bases and V 4 bases, and 4 bases lay outside the gene matches. CDR3 region: CASSSYRGGYTF. For the CDR3, the DNA is TGTGCCAGCAGCTCCTACAGGGGCGGCTACACCTTC.

The rearrangement links TRBV28 to TRBJ1-5, with D unresolved. CDR3 size: 16 residues. The V end lost 3 bases, the J end lost 1 base, and 13 bases lay between the germline ends. CDR1 and CDR2 (germline): MDHEN, SYDVKM. CDR3 region: CASSLLAGSSNQPQHF. CDR3 DNA sequence: TGTGCCAGCAGTTTGTTAGCCGGCTCCAGCAATCAGCCCCAGCATTTT.

V and J are TRBV28 and TRBJ2-1; 7 nucleotides match TRBD1. The ends lost 7 bases at V and 7 bases at J; junction bases unmatched: 10. Germline V lookup: CDR1 MDHEN, CDR2 SYDVKM. CDR3 length: 14 residues. The chain's CDR3 is CASILGTGVNEQFF. The CDR3 region has the DNA TGTGCCAGCATCCTGGGAACAGGGGTGAATGAGCAGTTCTTC.

The genes are TRBV6-5 and TRBJ2-7; a weak D match, TRBD1 (6 bases). The germline V gene has CDR1 MNHEY and CDR2 SVGAGI. There are 13 residues in the CDR3. Trimming stripped 5 bases from V and 4 bases from J, with 12 bases between. The DNA of the CDR3 is TGTGCCAGCAGTCAGGGGCCAAAATACGAGCAGTACTTC. This translates into CASSQGPKYEQYF.

The count of this clone is one. The CDR3 DNA follows: TGTGCCAGCAGCCCTGGGGCGGGAGGGGACGGCACCGGGGAGCTGTTTTTT. Translated: CASSPGAGGDGTGELFF. The rearrangement links TRBV5-4 to TRBJ2-2; 9 bases are shared with TRBD2. V lost 4 bases, J lost 4 bases, and 11 bases stayed unmatched. Germline V gene lookup returns CDR1 SGHNT and CDR2 YYREEE (reference sequence). The length of the CDR3 is 17 residues.

This clone was picked up one time. The rearrangement joins TRBV11-2 to TRBJ2-7; tentative D call: TRBD2 (6 bases). V lost 2 bases, J lost 0 bases, and 14 bases lay in between. Germline CDR1 reads SGHAT; CDR2 reads FQNNGV. CDR3 length equals 16 residues. DNA for the CDR3: TGTGCCAGCAGCTTAAATCCCCCCGGGAGCTCCTACGAGCAGTACTTC. Amino acid sequence: CASSLNPPGSSYEQYF.

The chain is built from TRBV5-1 and TRBJ1-1, with TRBD1 identical over 8 bases. CDR1 is SGHRS, CDR2 YFSETQ, per germline. The CDR3 spans 15 residues. Unmatched junction bases numbered 12, after V lost 7 bases and J lost 4 bases. The CDR3 DNA follows: TGCGCCAGCGGTGGGACAGGCCTGCTGGGCACTGAAGCTTTCTTT. Its protein product is CASGGTGLLGTEAFF.

The rearrangement joins TRBV27 to TRBJ1-1; 9 bases agree with TRBD1. In germline, CDR1 is MNHEY, CDR2 SMNVEV (reference sequence). This CDR3 has 15 residues. V was clipped by 6 bases and J by 0 bases; unmatched bases: 5. The DNA of the CDR3 is TGTGCCAGCAGCCTGGACAGGGGTATGAACACTGAAGCTTTCTTT. Its translation: CASSLDRGMNTEAFF.

The CDR3 protein is CASSLDGGVTEAFF. For the CDR3, the DNA is TGCGCCAGCAGCTTGGATGGGGGGGTCACTGAAGCTTTCTTT. V and J are TRBV5-1 and TRBJ1-1, with D possibly TRBD1 on 5 matching bases. The V end was cut by 0 bases, the J end by 4 bases, with 10 bases between. The CDR3 is made up of 14 amino acids. Germline V gene lookup returns CDR1 SGHRS and CDR2 YFSETQ.

The rearrangement joins TRBV29-1 to TRBJ2-3, with TRBD2 as a possible D gene (6 bases). Germline V gives CDR1 SQVTM, CDR2 ANQGSEA. The CDR3 consists of 14 residues. Between the trimmed V and J ends, which lost 6 bases and 1 base, there was a span of 14 bases. CDR3 DNA: TGCAGCGTCCTCGGGGGTGAGGGCACAGATACGCAGTATTTT. It codes for CSVLGGEGTDTQYF.

The rearrangement joins TRBV19 to TRBJ2-7, with TRBD2 identical over 7 bases. The CDR3 loop spans 14 amino acids. Germline loops: CDR1 LNHDA, CDR2 SQIVND (reference sequence). V trimming: 9 bases; J trimming: 0 bases; junction bases outside the gene matches: 8. The CDR3 sequence is CASARGGSSYEQYF. CDR3 bases: TGTGCCAGCGCGCGGGGCGGGAGCTCCTACGAGCAGTACTTC.

The J gene is TRBJ2-1, the V gene TRBV18; D possibly corresponds to TRBD1 (6 bases). Germline lookup yields CDR1 KGHSH and CDR2 LQKENI. This CDR3 comprises 13 residues. The V and J ends lost 5 bases and 5 bases respectively, with 10 bases between them. DNA of the CDR3: TGTGCCAGCTCAAGGACAGAAGACAATGAGCAGTTCTTC. Its protein product is CASSRTEDNEQFF.

The rearrangement uses TRBV2 and TRBJ2-7, with D uncertain. Per the germline V gene, CDR1 is SNHLY and CDR2 is FYNNEI. The CDR3 loop spans 12 amino acids. V was cut by 2 bases and J by 5 bases, with 7 bases left in between. Here the CDR3 reads CASSELLNEQYF. Written as DNA, the CDR3 is TGTGCCAGCAGTGAACTGTTAAACGAGCAGTACTTC.

The J gene is TRBJ2-7, the V gene TRBV18; a weak D match, TRBD2 (5 bases). The CDR3 length is 13 residues. V shed 3 bases and J shed 0 bases, with 6 bases lying between them. Germline CDR1 and CDR2: KGHSH and LQKENI. The CDR3 is CASSPLASYEQYF. In DNA form, the CDR3 reads TGTGCCAGCTCACCTCTAGCCTCCTACGAGCAGTACTTC.

This rearrangement joins TRBV7-2 to TRBJ1-2; D uncertain. CDR3 length: 13 amino acids. Germline values: CDR1 SGHTA, CDR2 FQGNSA. The ends were cut back, 1 base at V and 2 bases at J, with 5 bases in the middle. The CDR3 DNA reads TGTGCCAGCAGCTTAGACAAGAACTATGGCTACACCTTC. It specifies CASSLDKNYGYTF.

The chain uses TRBV18 and TRBJ1-1, with 8 bases identical to TRBD1. Germline assignment: CDR1 KGHSH and CDR2 LQKENI. This CDR3 is built from 16 residues. Losses at the gene ends were 4 bases for V and 5 bases for J; bases not matched to a gene: 12. The CDR3 nucleotides read TGTGCCAGCTCACTAGTGGGTGGTCAGGGGGCGACTGAAGCTTTCTTT. Protein: CASSLVGGQGATEAFF.

The chain has TRBV3-1 (or the pseudogene TRBV3-2) and TRBJ2-7; 7 positions agree with TRBD1. Germline V lookup: CDR1 LGHDT, CDR2 YNNKEL (reference sequence). CDR3 length: 16 residues. Trimming at V came to 1 base and at J to 5 bases, leaving 11 bases not matched to a gene. This CDR3 reads CASSQGLARQGHEQYF. The DNA of the CDR3 is TGTGCCAGCAGCCAAGGACTGGCGAGACAGGGCCACGAGCAGTACTTC.

The chain is built from TRBV7-3 and TRBJ2-1; D may be TRBD2 (6 bases). Trimming cost V 2 bases and J 2 bases, with 10 bases left between them. The CDR3 sequence is 15 residues long. Germline values: CDR1 SGHTA, CDR2 FQGTGA. The chain's CDR3 is CASSLRLGAYNEQFF. The DNA for the CDR3 is TGTGCCAGCAGCTTACGACTAGGGGCCTACAATGAGCAGTTCTTC.

V usage is TRBV18 and J usage is TRBJ2-1, with D unclear. Germline CDR1 is KGHSH and CDR2 is LQKENI. Trimming shortened V by 2 bases and J by 2 bases, and 7 bases separated the two germline ends. The CDR3 is 14 residues long. CDR3 residues: CASSPTDTYNEQFF. CDR3 DNA sequence: TGTGCCAGCTCACCAACCGACACCTACAATGAGCAGTTCTTC.

V and J are TRBV19 and TRBJ2-2; TRBD1 might be the D (6 bases). The CDR3 sequence is 15 residues long. Per the germline V gene, CDR1 is LNHDA and CDR2 is SQIVND (reference sequence). Trimming stripped 9 bases from V and 3 bases from J, with 17 bases between. Here the CDR3 reads CASLLTGYYTGELFF. Here the CDR3 DNA reads TGTGCCAGCTTGCTGACAGGTTATTACACCGGGGAGCTGTTTTTT.